The 30 T cell receptor beta chains reported below all come from one sample, sequenced in a study of tumor and adjacent non-tumor tissue in lung cancer. A modified ARM-PCR protocol with three rounds of nested PCR amplified TCRbeta. TCRdb independently ran MiXCR on the multiplex PCR reads; one entry per CDR3 protein. The sample records about 43,000 distinct CDR3 sequences, less than 65% being singletons. This sample's RNA came from whole unsorted tissue. More than 3 cm separated this lung sample from the edge of the tumor. The sample was distant non-tumor lung tissue. These receptors were collected from a man aged 50-60 years with non-small cell lung cancer.

On this clonotype: A much larger clone is a single base away; this may be a read error. The chain combines TRBV6-6 with TRBJ2-7; weak D call: TRBD1 (5 bases). The CDR3 length is 13 residues. Germline CDR1 reads MNHNY; CDR2 reads SVGAGI (reference sequence). This chain's CDR3 is CVSSGTGFYEQYF. The CDR3 DNA is TGTGTCAGCAGTGGTACAGGATTCTACGAGCAGTACTTC.

This clonotype was counted a single time. A much larger clone sits a single nucleotide away, making a read error possible. The V and J genes are TRBV28 and TRBJ1-5; TRBD1 matches at 9 bases. The germline CDR1 and CDR2 sequences are MDHEN and SYDVKM. The CDR3 contains 15 residues. The DNA for the CDR3 is TGTGTCAGCAGCCCCAGGGACAGGGATGGTCAGCCCCAGCATTTT. This translates into CVSSPRDRDGQPQHF. Full variable domain (outside the CDR3, taken from reference TRBV28 and TRBJ1-5): DVKVTQSSRYLVKRTGEKVFLECVQDMDHENMFWYRQDPGLGLRLIYFSYDVKMKEKGDIPEGYSVSREKKERFSLILESASTNQTSMYLCVSSPRDRDGQPQHFGDGTRLSIL.

As to this clonotype: Mismatch with germline at one junction end may stem from a read error. The rearrangement uses TRBV4-2 and TRBJ1-3; D uncertain. CDR3 length: 12 residues. CDR1 and CDR2 from the germline V gene are LGHNA and YNFKEQ. CDR3 residues: CPSSQDGNTTYF. The CDR3 DNA is TGTCCCAGCAGCCAAGATGGAAACACCACATATTTC.

For this clonotype: Mismatch with germline at one junction end may stem from a read error. The rearrangement uses TRBV20-1 and TRBJ1-2; no definite D call. From germline, CDR1 is DFQATT and CDR2 SNEGSKA (reference sequence). The CDR3 has 15 residues. CDR3 protein: CSAPPIGSEGYGYTF. CDR3 bases: TGCAGTGCTCCCCCGATAGGGTCTGAAGGCTATGGATACACCTTC.

This clonotype showed up many times. The chain employs TRBV28 and TRBJ2-1; 10 bases align to TRBD2. Unmatched junction bases numbered 4, after V lost 8 bases and J lost 6 bases. The CDR3 runs 13 residues. Germline V CDR1 and CDR2: MDHEN, SYDVKM. The CDR3 nucleotides read TGTGCCAGCCTACTAGCGGGAAGCAATGAGCAGTTCTTC. Translation: CASLLAGSNEQFF.

Comments on this clonotype: The junction and the germline gene differ at one end; a read error may be behind it. The rearrangement uses TRBV5-4 and TRBJ2-2; D is perhaps TRBD2 (7 bases). The CDR3 covers 17 residues. Germline V gene sequence: CDR1 SGHNT, CDR2 YYREEE (reference sequence). In DNA, the CDR3 is TGTGCCAGCAGCTGGGGGGGCTTAGCTGGAAACACCGGGGAGCTGTCTTTT. Residues: CASSWGGLAGNTGELSF.

The chain combines TRBV25-1 with TRBJ1-1; D is uncertain. Looked up from germline, CDR1 is MGHDK and CDR2 is SYGVNS. The V and J ends lost 0 bases and 7 bases respectively, with 15 bases between them. The CDR3 extends over 15 amino acids. The CDR3 loop reads CASSEYSSRRDEAFF. CDR3 coding DNA: TGTGCCAGCAGTGAATATAGCTCCAGGAGGGATGAAGCTTTCTTT. The full variable domain, in which reference TRBV25-1 and TRBJ1-1 provide the parts outside the CDR3, is EADIYQTPRYLVIGTGKKITLECSQTMGHDKMYWYQQDPGMELHLIHYSYGVNSTEKGDLSSESTVSRIRTEHFPLTLESARPSHTSQYLCASSEYSSRRDEAFFGQGTRLTVV.

Notes on this clonotype: A much larger clone lies one base from this, so it may be a read error. The chain is built from TRBV5-6 and TRBJ2-2, with a weak D call TRBD2 (6 bases). Germline loops: CDR1 SGHDT, CDR2 YYEEEE. This CDR3 has 14 amino acids. Here the CDR3 DNA reads TGTGCCACCAGCTCGACTAGGAACACCGGGGAGCTGTTTTTT. This encodes CATSSTRNTGELFF.

This clonotype appeared once. The junction differs from germline at one of its ends, possibly a read error. The CDR3: CASSRGITTGTPYF. CDR3 bases: TGCGCCAGCTCTAGGGGGATAACCACAGGTACGCCGTATTTT. The rearrangement uses TRBV5-1 and TRBJ2-3; possible D gene TRBD1, 6 bases. This CDR3 is 14 amino acids long. Looked up from germline, CDR1 is SGHRS and CDR2 is YFSETQ.

Concerning this clonotype itself: An end of the junction does not agree with germline; a read error may underlie this. The CDR3 protein is CASSSIGVTLSGPTYNKQFF. In DNA, the CDR3 is TGTGCCAGCAGCTCTATTGGGGTAACACTATCGGGGCCTACCTACAATAAGCAGTTCTTC. The rearrangement uses TRBV11-2 and TRBJ2-1; D is possibly TRBD1 or TRBD2 (5 bases each). Looked up from germline, CDR1 is SGHAT and CDR2 is FQNNGV. The CDR3 consists of 20 residues.

The chain recombines TRBV10-2 with TRBJ2-7; 7 nucleotides match TRBD1. This CDR3 has 13 amino acids. The J segment lost 8 bases and the V segment lost 6 bases, leaving 10 bases of the junction unmatched. The germline V gene encodes CDR1 WSHSY and CDR2 SAAADI. CDR3 protein: CASRFGQGDKQYF. The CDR3 DNA reads TGCGCCAGCAGATTTGGGCAGGGGGACAAGCAGTACTTC.

This clonotype came up a few times. The rearrangement uses TRBV5-4 and TRBJ2-1, with D possibly TRBD1 on 5 matching bases. Germline V gene lookup returns CDR1 SGHNT and CDR2 YYREEE (reference sequence). Trimming took off 9 bases at V and 0 bases at J, with 16 bases between the two ends. This CDR3 region has 15 residues. The CDR3, as DNA: TGTGCCAACAGTCCCGACAGCAGCTCCTACAATGAGCAGTTCTTC. The encoded protein is CANSPDSSSYNEQFF.

The chain has TRBV30 and TRBJ2-5, with 9 bases that match TRBD2. CDR1 and CDR2 from the germline V gene are GTSNPN and SVGIG (reference sequence). CDR3 length: 16 residues. Trimming removed 0 bases from V and 5 bases from J; junction bases left unmatched: 10. This CDR3 is CAWSVGLAGETETQYF. The CDR3 DNA sequence: TGTGCCTGGAGTGTAGGATTAGCGGGGGAGACCGAGACCCAGTACTTC.

The chain joins TRBV29-1 to TRBJ2-1; D is uncertain. There are 14 residues in the CDR3. The V gene's germline CDR1 is SQVTM and CDR2 ANQGSEA. V lost 5 bases and J lost 4, with 15 bases in between. The DNA for the CDR3 is TGCAGCGTTAACCGCTTCCAACAGTACAATGAGCAGTTCTTC. This gives the protein CSVNRFQQYNEQFF.

As concerns this clonotype: One end of the junction does not line up with germline, which may come from a read error. The chain joins TRBV10-2 to TRBJ2-7, with 8 positions matching TRBD2. The germline V gene has CDR1 WSHSY and CDR2 SAAADI. The CDR3 length is 14 residues. CDR3 DNA: TGCACCAGTAGTGAGGGGGGACTAGTCTACGAGCAGTACTTC. Amino acids: CTSSEGGLVYEQYF.

This clonotype was counted between two and nine times. One base away lies a much larger clone, so this may be a sequencing read error. The V call is TRBV6-6, the J call TRBJ2-5; 14 nucleotides match TRBD2. CDR1 and CDR2 from the germline V gene are MNHNY and SVGAGI (reference sequence). This CDR3 contains 13 residues. V shed 9 bases and J 9 bases; nucleotides not matched to a gene: 6. The CDR3: CAREGTSGSSQYF. CDR3 sequence (DNA): TGTGCCAGGGAAGGGACTAGCGGGAGTTCCCAGTACTTC.

The gene calls are TRBV4-1 and TRBJ2-5, with 7 nucleotides matching TRBD1. The CDR3 covers 13 residues. J lost 5 bases, V lost 8 bases, and 8 bases had no gene match. Germline-derived CDR1 and CDR2 are MGHRA and YSYEKL. CDR3: CASDRVEEETQYF. The CDR3 bases are TGCGCCAGCGACAGGGTTGAAGAGGAGACCCAGTACTTC.

This chain joins TRBV24-1 and TRBJ2-1; TRBD1 matches at 7 bases. The CDR3 consists of 16 residues. Germline V lookup: CDR1 KGHDR, CDR2 SFDVKD. The junction had 19 bases not matched to a gene; V was cut back by 4 bases and J by 14 bases. The CDR3 spells CATSDSTGISYNEKFF. Here the CDR3 DNA reads TGTGCCACCAGTGACTCGACAGGGATCTCCTACAACGAGAAGTTCTTC.

On this clonotype itself: It is likely a read error, because the conserved phenylalanine at the end of the CDR3 is missing. The DNA is left out, because the CDR3 cannot be placed on it with certainty; the CDR3 is given as TCRdb lists it. The gene calls are TRBV11-3 and TRBJ2-1. The CDR3 sequence runs 12 residues, both termini included. CDR1 and CDR2 (germline): SGHNT, YENEEA. The CDR3: CASSSERSGLVI.

Comment on this clonotype: An end of the junction differs from the germline gene, which may be a read error. This chain joins TRBV6-5 and TRBJ1-1, with 9 bases matching TRBD1. Germline-derived CDR1 and CDR2 are MNHEY and SVGAGI. The length of the CDR3 is 15 residues. This CDR3 is CASSYTGTGSTKAFF. In DNA, the CDR3 is TGTGCCAGCAGCTATACCGGGACAGGGAGCACTAAAGCTTTCTTT.

This clonotype has only a few counts. A much bigger clone sits one base away, suggesting this may be a read error. The V and J genes are TRBV29-1 and TRBJ2-5; 9 bases agree with TRBD1. Germline trimming cut 7 bases from V and 2 bases from J; bases unmatched to any gene: 5. Germline V gives CDR1 SQVTM, CDR2 ANQGSEA. This CDR3 contains 13 residues. DNA for the CDR3: TGCAGCGCTGACAGGGGGATGCAAGAGACCCAGTACTTC. Translating gives CSADRGMQETQYF. Filled out from reference TRBV29-1 and TRBJ2-5, the complete variable domain reads SAVISQKPSRDICQRGTSLTIQCQVDSQVTMMFWYRQQPGQSLTLIATANQGSEATYESGFVIDKFPISRPNLTFSTLTVSNMSPEDSSIYLCSADRGMQETQYFGPGTRLLVL.

As regards this clonotype: The germline gene is not matched at one end of the junction; a read error may be the cause. The V call is TRBV11-2, the J call TRBJ1-6; tentative D call: TRBD1 (5 bases). This CDR3 contains 13 residues. The germline V gene has CDR1 SGHAT and CDR2 FQNNGV. The CDR3 coding sequence is TGTACCAGCTGGGGACCCTTCCATTCACCCCTCCACTTT. Translation: CTSWGPFHSPLHF.

The chain couples TRBV5-1 to TRBJ2-4; D unclear. In germline, CDR1 is SGHRS, CDR2 YFSETQ. V lost 2 bases, J lost 2 bases, and 8 bases lay in between. There are 14 residues in the CDR3. CDR3 nucleotides: TGCGCCAGCAGCTTCATAGGGACCAAAAACATTCAGTACTTC. As protein: CASSFIGTKNIQYF.

As concerns this clonotype: Since a much larger clone is just one base distant, this may be a read error. The rearrangement uses TRBV6-5 and TRBJ1-5; 7 bases are shared with TRBD1. CDR1 MNHEY and CDR2 SVGAGI come from the germline V gene. The CDR3 spans 12 residues. CDR3 coding DNA: TGTGCCAGCCGACAGGGTGATCAGTCCCAGCATTTT. This sequence encodes CASRQGDQSQHF.

On this clonotype itself: Here the CDR3 omits its conserved ending phenylalanine or tryptophan, so a read error is the likely source. V usage is TRBV5-1 and J usage is TRBJ1-1; no definite D call. CDR3 length: 12 residues. CDR1 and CDR2 (germline): SGHRS, YFSETQ. The CDR3 DNA sequence: TGCGCTAGCAGCTTGGAGGGCAGTGAAGCTTTCTCT. Translated, it gives CASSLEGSEAFS.

This chain uses TRBV6-1 with TRBJ2-1; D is uncertain. Per the germline V gene, CDR1 is MNHNS and CDR2 is SASEGT. The CDR3 spans 13 residues. V lost 8 bases and J 8 bases, leaving 16 bases between the germline ends. The CDR3 nucleotides read TGTGCCAGCGGCCCGAAAGGGAACGATGAGCAGTTCTTC. The encoded protein is CASGPKGNDEQFF.

This clonotype occurred many times. The chain combines TRBV5-1 with TRBJ1-2, with unresolved D. The V end lost 0 bases, the J end lost 6 bases, and 18 bases lay between the germline ends. The CDR3 runs to 16 residues. Germline-derived CDR1 and CDR2 are SGHRS and YFSETQ. CDR3 sequence reads: CASSLGAVTTENGYTF. CDR3 bases: TGCGCCAGCAGCTTGGGTGCAGTAACAACGGAAAATGGCTACACCTTC.

This clonotype appeared many times. The chain links TRBV12-5 to TRBJ2-1; 9 nucleotides match TRBD2. The CDR3 is 18 amino acids. Trimming cost V 4 bases and J 3 bases; bases outside gene matches: 13. Germline assignment: CDR1 LGHNT and CDR2 FRNRAP. CDR3 sequence reads: CASGWGTSWSESYNEQFF. As DNA, the CDR3 is TGTGCTAGTGGTTGGGGGACTAGCTGGAGTGAAAGCTACAATGAGCAGTTCTTC.

This rearrangement joins TRBV6-6 to TRBJ2-5, with 9 bases matching TRBD1. V was pared by 9 bases and J by 4 bases, with 15 bases of the junction left unmatched. Germline assignment: CDR1 MNHNY and CDR2 SVGAGI (reference sequence). This CDR3 comprises 16 residues. CDR3 DNA sequence: TGTGCCAGTAGGAATCGGGGGACAGGGCAGCCAGAGACCCAGTACTTC. Protein: CASRNRGTGQPETQYF.

The table lists this clonotype with a few counts. The rearrangement uses TRBV20-1 and TRBJ1-2, with a weak D call TRBD1 (5 bases). Trimming cost V 6 bases and J 4 bases, with 18 bases left between them. Germline V CDR1 and CDR2: DFQATT, SNEGSKA (reference sequence). CDR3 length equals 14 residues. CDR3: CSATMGVGGYGYTF. CDR3 DNA: TGCAGTGCCACGATGGGGGTTGGGGGCTATGGCTACACCTTC.